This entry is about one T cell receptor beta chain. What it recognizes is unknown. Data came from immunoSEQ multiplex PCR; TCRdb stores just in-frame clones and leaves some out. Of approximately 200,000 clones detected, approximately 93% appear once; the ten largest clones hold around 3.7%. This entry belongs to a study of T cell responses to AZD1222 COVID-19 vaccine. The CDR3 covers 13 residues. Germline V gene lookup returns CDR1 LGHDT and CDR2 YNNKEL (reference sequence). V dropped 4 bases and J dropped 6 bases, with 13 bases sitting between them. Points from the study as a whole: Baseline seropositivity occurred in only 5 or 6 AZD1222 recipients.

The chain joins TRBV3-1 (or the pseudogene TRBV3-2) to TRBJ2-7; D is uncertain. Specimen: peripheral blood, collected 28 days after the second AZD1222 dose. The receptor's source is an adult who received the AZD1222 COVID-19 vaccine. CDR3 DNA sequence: TGTGCCAGCAGCCCTTACTCAGCCTCCGAGCAGTACTTC. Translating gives CASSPYSASEQYF.